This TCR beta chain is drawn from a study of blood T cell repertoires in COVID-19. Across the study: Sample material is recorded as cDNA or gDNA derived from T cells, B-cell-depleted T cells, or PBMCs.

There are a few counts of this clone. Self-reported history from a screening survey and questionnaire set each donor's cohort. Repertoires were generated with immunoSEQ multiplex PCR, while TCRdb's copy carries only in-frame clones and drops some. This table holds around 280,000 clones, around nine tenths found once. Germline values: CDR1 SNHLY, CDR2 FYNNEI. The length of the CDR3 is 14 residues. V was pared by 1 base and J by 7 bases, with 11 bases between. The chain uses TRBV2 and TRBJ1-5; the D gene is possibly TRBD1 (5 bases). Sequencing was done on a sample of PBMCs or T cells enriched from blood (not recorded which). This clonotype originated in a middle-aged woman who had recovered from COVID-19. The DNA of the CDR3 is TGTGCCAGCAGTGAAGGGGGGGGAAGGCAGCCCCAGCATTTT. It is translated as CASSEGGGRQPQHF.